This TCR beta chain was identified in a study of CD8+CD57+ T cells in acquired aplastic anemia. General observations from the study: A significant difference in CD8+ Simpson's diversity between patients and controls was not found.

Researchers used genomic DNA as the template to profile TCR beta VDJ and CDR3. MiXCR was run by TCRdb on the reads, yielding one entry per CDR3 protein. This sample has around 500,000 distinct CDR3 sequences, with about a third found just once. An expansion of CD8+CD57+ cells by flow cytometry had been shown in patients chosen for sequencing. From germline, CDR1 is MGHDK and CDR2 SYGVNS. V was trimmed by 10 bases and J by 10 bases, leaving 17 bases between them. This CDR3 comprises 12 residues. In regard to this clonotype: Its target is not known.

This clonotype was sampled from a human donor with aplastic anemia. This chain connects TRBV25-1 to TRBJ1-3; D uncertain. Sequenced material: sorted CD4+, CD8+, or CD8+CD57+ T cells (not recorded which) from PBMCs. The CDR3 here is CATKREAGTIYF. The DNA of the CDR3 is TGTGCCACCAAGAGGGAGGCCGGAACCATATATTTT.